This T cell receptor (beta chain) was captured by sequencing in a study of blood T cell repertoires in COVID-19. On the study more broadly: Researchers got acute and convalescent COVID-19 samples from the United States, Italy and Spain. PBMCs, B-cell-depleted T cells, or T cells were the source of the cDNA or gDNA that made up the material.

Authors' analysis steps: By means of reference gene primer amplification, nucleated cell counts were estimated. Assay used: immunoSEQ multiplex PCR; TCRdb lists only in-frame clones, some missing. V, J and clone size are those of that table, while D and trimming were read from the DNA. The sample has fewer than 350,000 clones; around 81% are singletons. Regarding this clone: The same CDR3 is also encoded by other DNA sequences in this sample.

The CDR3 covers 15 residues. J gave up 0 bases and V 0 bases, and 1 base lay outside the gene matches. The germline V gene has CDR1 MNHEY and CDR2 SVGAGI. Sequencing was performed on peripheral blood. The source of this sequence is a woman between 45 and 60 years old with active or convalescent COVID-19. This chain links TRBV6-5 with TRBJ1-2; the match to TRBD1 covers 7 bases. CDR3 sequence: CASSYSQGANYGYTF. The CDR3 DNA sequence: TGTGCCAGCAGTTACTCGCAGGGGGCTAACTATGGCTACACCTTC.